The 18 T cell receptor beta chains in this list originate from one sample, sequenced in a study of beta chain features in type 1 diabetes. Their antigen targets remain unknown. Study outcomes and limitations: Type 1 diabetes patients showed a moderate but significant shortening of TCRB CDR3s in all four CD4+ subsets.

The sequenced template was cDNA made from the entire isolated RNA. Here immunoSEQ multiplex PCR was the method, and the copy in TCRdb shows in-frame clones only, minus some. The sample contains 300,000 to 400,000 clones, 13% of which appear only once. The specimen was naive CD4+ T cells from blood. The source is a woman aged 18-29 years with type 1 diabetes.

This clone was observed a few times. This chain uses TRBV7-2 with TRBJ2-7; TRBD1 matches 9 bases. The V and J ends lost 4 bases and 3 bases, in that order; junction bases with no gene match: 7. The CDR3 is 15 amino acids. The germline gives CDR1 SGHTA, CDR2 FQGNSA. Written as DNA, the CDR3 is TGTGCCAGCAGCTCAGCGACAGGGGGGCTCTACGAGCAGTACGTC. Translation: CASSSATGGLYEQYV.

The V and J genes are TRBV30 and TRBJ2-5, with a tentative D call TRBD2 (6 bases). Looked up from germline, CDR1 is GTSNPN and CDR2 is SVGIG (reference sequence). The CDR3 is made up of 14 amino acids. The V end lost 5 bases, the J end lost 7 bases, and 20 bases lay between the germline ends. CDR3 coding DNA: TGTGCCTGGGGGGATGGTGGCGGGATGGCGACCCAGTACTTC. Translated: CAWGDGGGMATQYF.

This clone has only a few counts. Additional DNA sequences in this sample encode the identical CDR3. J is TRBJ2-5 and V is TRBV29-1, with 7 bases identical to TRBD2. CDR1 and CDR2 (germline): SQVTM, ANQGSEA. The ends lost 1 base at V and 5 bases at J; junction bases unmatched: 7. The CDR3 is 14 amino acids. The CDR3, as DNA: TGCAGCGTTGAAGGCAGACTAGCCCGGGAGACCCAGTACTTC. Protein: CSVEGRLARETQYF.

The table lists this clone with a few counts. The chain employs TRBV2 and TRBJ2-2, with D possibly TRBD2 on 6 matching bases. This CDR3 is 15 amino acids long. Trimming removed 3 bases from V and 1 base from J, with 9 bases in between. Germline assignment: CDR1 SNHLY and CDR2 FYNNEI. Written as DNA, the CDR3 is TGTGCCAGCAGTGAGCGGGGTAGGAACACCGGGGAGCTGTTTTTT. Translated, it gives CASSERGRNTGELFF.

The chain is built from TRBV2 and TRBJ2-3; perhaps TRBD2 as D (7 bases). V was pared by 10 bases and J by 2 bases, with 16 bases between. The germline gives CDR1 SNHLY, CDR2 FYNNEI. There are 14 residues in the CDR3. DNA for the CDR3: TGTGCCACCACACAGGGAGGGGCCACAGATACGCAGTATTTT. As protein: CATTQGGATDTQYF.

V and J are TRBV29-1 and TRBJ2-7; TRBD2 aligns across 10 bases. V gave up 3 bases and J gave up 5 bases; unmatched junction bases: 7. This CDR3 contains 14 residues. From germline, CDR1 is SQVTM and CDR2 ANQGSEA. DNA for the CDR3: TGCAGCGTTGACCTAGCGGGAGCCCCCCACGAGCAGTACTTC. The encoded protein is CSVDLAGAPHEQYF.

This clone appeared a few times. The same CDR3 is also encoded by other DNA sequences in this sample. The chain links TRBV7-2 to TRBJ2-3, with D possibly matching TRBD2 (5 bases). V was trimmed by 0 bases and J by 4 bases, leaving 5 bases between them. From germline, CDR1 is SGHTA and CDR2 FQGNSA. This CDR3 has 13 amino acids. CDR3 amino acids: CASSLAGADTQYF. In DNA form, the CDR3 reads TGTGCCAGCAGCTTAGCCGGGGCAGATACGCAGTATTTT. The full variable domain, its missing parts supplied by reference TRBV7-2 and TRBJ2-3, is GAGVSQSPSNKVTEKGKDVELRCDPISGHTALYWYRQSLGQGLEFLIYFQGNSAPDKSGLPSDRFSAERTGGSVSTLTIQRTQQEDSAVYLCASSLAGADTQYFGPGTRLTVL.

The chain recombines TRBV20-1 with TRBJ2-7; the D is unclear. V lost 3 bases, J lost 7 bases, and 4 bases lay in between. The CDR3 consists of 9 residues. Germline lookup yields CDR1 DFQATT and CDR2 SNEGSKA (reference sequence). The CDR3 sequence: CSASPEQYF. In DNA form, the CDR3 reads TGCAGTGCTAGCCCGGAGCAGTACTTC.

This clone turned up a few times. The rearrangement joins TRBV30 to TRBJ1-2, with TRBD1 as a possible D gene (5 bases). Trimming removed 5 bases from V and 2 bases from J, with 12 bases in between. The CDR3 is 13 amino acids. Germline V gene sequence: CDR1 GTSNPN, CDR2 SVGIG (reference sequence). The CDR3 DNA follows: TGTGCCTGGTCTCGACAGTGGAACTATGGCTACACCTTC. Residues: CAWSRQWNYGYTF.

This clone was observed a handful of times. The rearrangement joins TRBV5-1 to TRBJ1-1; a weak D match, TRBD1 (5 bases). CDR3 length: 14 amino acids. The V gene's germline CDR1 is SGHRS and CDR2 YFSETQ. The germline V and J ends were trimmed by 7 bases and 0 bases, with 13 bases remaining between them. CDR3 bases: TGCGCCAGCCGTCCACAGGACCTGAACACTGAAGCTTTCTTT. Amino acids: CASRPQDLNTEAFF.

This sequence joins TRBV4-3 and TRBJ2-2, with D unresolved. Germline CDR1 LGHNA, CDR2 YSLEER. The CDR3 totals 14 residues. V lost 1 base to trimming and J lost 4 bases, with 7 bases between them. CDR3 residues: CASSQGEPTGELFF. CDR3 bases: TGCGCCAGCAGCCAAGGAGAACCCACCGGGGAGCTGTTTTTT.

This clone was observed once. The V and J genes are TRBV2 and TRBJ1-2; 7 bases fit TRBD1. Germline assignment: CDR1 SNHLY and CDR2 FYNNEI. Germline trimming cut 7 bases from V and 4 bases from J; bases unmatched to any gene: 3. CDR3 length: 12 amino acids. DNA of the CDR3: TGTGCCAGCATGACAGGGTTCTATGGCTACACCTTC. As protein: CASMTGFYGYTF.

This clone was found a few times. The genes are TRBV15 and TRBJ2-1; TRBD2 aligns across 12 bases. Germline lookup yields CDR1 LNHNV and CDR2 YYDKDF (reference sequence). V dropped 1 base and J dropped 0; count of bases not matched to a gene: 7. The CDR3 is made up of 19 amino acids. The CDR3 protein is CATSRGLAGGPSSYNEQFF. DNA of the CDR3: TGTGCCACCAGCAGAGGTCTAGCGGGAGGGCCCAGCTCCTACAATGAGCAGTTCTTC.

This sequence joins TRBV18 and TRBJ1-1; unclear D gene. The CDR3 spans 16 residues. CDR1 KGHSH and CDR2 LQKENI come from the germline V gene. Trimming stripped 3 bases from V and 1 base from J, with 15 bases between. The CDR3 loop reads CASSPFPLSQNTEAFF. CDR3 bases: TGTGCCAGCTCACCTTTTCCCTTATCACAGAACACTGAAGCTTTCTTT.

This chain connects TRBV2 to TRBJ2-1, with a weak D call TRBD2 (6 bases). Deletions cut 6 bases from V and 8 bases from J, with 11 bases between. This CDR3 is 12 amino acids long. Germline CDR1 is SNHLY and CDR2 is FYNNEI. The CDR3 DNA sequence: TGTGCCAGCAGCGGGGGTCTCGATGAGCAGTTCTTC. It specifies CASSGGLDEQFF.

The V and J genes are TRBV6-5 and TRBJ1-1; unclear D gene. The CDR3 contains 15 residues. Trimming left V 1 base short and J 1 base short, with 10 bases between. The germline CDR1 and CDR2 sequences are MNHEY and SVGAGI. CDR3 nucleotides: TGTGCCAGCAGTTACTGGTCAGCAGGGAACACTGAAGCTTTCTTT. Protein product: CASSYWSAGNTEAFF.

This clone was recorded a few times. The rearrangement links TRBV5-5 to TRBJ2-3; a weak D match, TRBD2 (5 bases). Germline values: CDR1 SGHKS, CDR2 YYEKEE (reference sequence). With 0 bases removed from V and 3 bases from J, the gap between germline ends came to 11 bases. The CDR3 is made up of 15 amino acids. The CDR3 loop is CASSLVPLETDTQYF. CDR3 coding DNA: TGTGCCAGCAGCTTGGTCCCACTAGAGACAGATACGCAGTATTTT. Full variable domain (outside the CDR3, taken from reference TRBV5-5 and TRBJ2-3): DAGVTQSPTHLIKTRGQQVTLRCSPISGHKSVSWYQQVLGQGPQFIFQYYEKEERGRGNFPDRFSARQFPNYSSELNVNALLLGDSALYLCASSLVPLETDTQYFGPGTRLTVL.

This clone has just a few counts. The chain carries TRBV28 and TRBJ2-1, with a possible D match to TRBD1 (6 bases). The V gene's germline CDR1 is MDHEN and CDR2 SYDVKM. The CDR3 length is 15 residues. V lost 3 bases and J lost 6, with 15 bases in between. The CDR3 here is CASSFQGQPPNEQFF. CDR3 nucleotide sequence: TGTGCCAGCAGTTTCCAAGGACAGCCTCCCAATGAGCAGTTCTTC.